The rows below give T cell receptor beta chains drawn from one sample of a study of T cell responses to AZD1222 COVID-19 vaccine. TCRdb keeps only in-frame clones here, not all; method: immunoSEQ multiplex PCR. Here the sample spans about 100,000 clones, more than 90% being singletons. The sample in question was peripheral blood, obtained on day 0 of AZD1222 vaccination. The receptors were sampled from an adult in good health. The CDR3 runs from the conserved cysteine through the conserved F or W. Fields, in order: V gene, clone size, J gene, D gene, CDR3 length, CDR3 protein, CDR3 DNA. A D gene is named only where the DNA matches it firmly. A row's size may be missing; if present it is once, few, many or a size class.

>TRBV12-3/TRBV12-4|.|TRBJ2-3|.|13
CASSLPPTDTQYF
TGTGCCAGCAGTCTCCCCCCCACAGATACGCAGTATTTT
>TRBV28|.|TRBJ2-3|.|16
CASSLGGGSFTDTQYF
TGTGCCAGCAGTTTAGGAGGAGGTTCTTTCACAGATACGCAGTATTTT
>TRBV4-1|.|TRBJ1-5|.|16
CASSQDSPRGNQPQHF
TGCGCCAGCAGCCAAGATTCCCCCAGGGGCAATCAGCCCCAGCATTTT
>TRBV5-1|.|TRBJ1-2|TRBD1|15
CASSFTGGSNYGYTF
TGCGCCAGCAGCTTCACAGGGGGCTCTAACTATGGCTACACCTTC
>TRBV29-1|once|TRBJ2-6|.|15
CSVELTASGANVLTF
TGCAGCGTTGAACTAACGGCCTCTGGGGCCAACGTCCTGACTTTC
>TRBV6-5|.|TRBJ1-1|TRBD1|14
CASSLRTGNPEAFF
TGTGCCAGCAGCCTAAGGACAGGAAACCCTGAAGCTTTCTTT
>TRBV7-2|.|TRBJ2-4|.|15
CASSLFPSLGNIQYF
TGTGCCAGCAGCTTATTTCCGTCCCTGGGAAACATTCAGTACTTC
>TRBV28|.|TRBJ2-5|.|16
CASSSPTGRVGETQYF
TGTGCCAGCAGCTCACCCACTGGACGGGTGGGGGAGACCCAGTACTTC
>TRBV28|.|TRBJ1-2|.|13
CASSLSQTGGYTF
TGTGCCAGCAGTTTGAGCCAAACGGGTGGCTACACCTTC
>TRBV7-2|.|TRBJ2-2|.|15
CASDLEGRGTGELFF
TGTGCCAGCGACCTTGAGGGCCGGGGCACCGGGGAGCTGTTTTTT
>TRBV19|.|TRBJ1-6|TRBD1|17
CASSPPSTGSYNSPLHF
TGTGCCAGTAGTCCCCCGTCGACAGGGAGCTATAATTCACCCCTCCACTTT
>TRBV7-2|.|TRBJ2-7|.|11
CASSGYYEQYF
TGTGCCAGCAGCGGATACTACGAGCAGTACTTC
>TRBV5-4|.|TRBJ2-1|.|14
CASSFGGVDNEQFF
TGTGCCAGCAGCTTCGGAGGGGTGGACAATGAGCAGTTCTTC
>TRBV5-4|.|TRBJ1-1|.|14
CASSIDRRDSEAFF
TGTGCCAGCAGCATAGATAGGAGGGACTCTGAAGCTTTCTTT
>TRBV3-1/TRBV3-2|.|TRBJ2-1|.|18
CASSHRGRSPSSYNEQFF
TGTGCCAGCAGCCATAGAGGGCGTAGCCCTAGCTCCTACAATGAGCAGTTCTTC
>TRBV24-1|once|TRBJ2-3|TRBD2|16
CATSDRTPAGTDTQYF
TGTGCCACCAGTGACCGGACCCCAGCGGGGACAGATACGCAGTATTTT
>TRBV2|.|TRBJ1-3|.|14
CASTLRDDLISWHF
TGTGCCAGCACCCTCAGGGATGATTTAATCTCTTGGCATTTT
>TRBV27|.|TRBJ1-6|.|14
CASSFLGAHSPLHF
TGTGCCAGCAGTTTCCTGGGGGCGCATTCACCCCTCCACTTT
>TRBV6-5|.|TRBJ1-2|TRBD1|14
CASSRTGGTGGYTF
TGTGCCAGCAGCCGGACAGGGGGGACAGGTGGCTACACCTTC
>TRBV7-2|.|TRBJ1-5|.|14
CASSLSQFNQPQHF
TGTGCCAGCAGCTTAAGTCAGTTCAATCAGCCCCAGCATTTT
>TRBV18|.|TRBJ2-1|.|15
CASSPTRGEYNEQFF
TGTGCCAGCTCACCCACTAGGGGGGAGTACAATGAGCAGTTCTTC
>TRBV29-1|.|TRBJ2-7|.|11
CSVEDRAKQYF
TGCAGCGTTGAAGACAGGGCTAAGCAGTACTTC
>TRBV3-1/TRBV3-2|once|TRBJ1-5|.|15
CASSQGGEDNQPQHF
TGTGCCAGCAGCCAGGGGGGGGAGGACAATCAGCCCCAGCATTTT
>TRBV5-1|.|TRBJ2-5|TRBD1|16
CASSPGTGGLRETQYF
TGCGCCAGCAGTCCCGGGACAGGGGGCCTCCGGGAGACCCAGTACTTC
>TRBV7-9|.|TRBJ1-2|.|14
CASSLAGGGYGYTF
TGTGCCAGCAGCTTAGCAGGGGGTGGATATGGCTACACCTTC
>TRBV7-7|.|TRBJ2-3|.|15
CASSLSRSSTDTQYF
TGTGCCAGCAGCTTATCCCGGTCTAGCACAGATACGCAGTATTTT
>TRBV25-1|.|TRBJ1-5|.|15
CASSAPGVSNQPQHF
TGTGCCAGCAGTGCCCCGGGGGTTAGCAATCAGCCCCAGCATTTT
>TRBV7-7|.|TRBJ2-1|TRBD1|13
CASSLDRGYEQFF
TGTGCCAGCAGCTTGGACAGGGGATATGAGCAGTTCTTC
>TRBV4-1|.|TRBJ1-4|.|14
CASSQEGRDEKLFF
TGCGCCAGCAGCCAAGAAGGGAGGGATGAAAAACTGTTTTTT
>TRBV10-3|.|TRBJ1-4|TRBD1|14
CAISEDRVSEKLFF
TGTGCCATCAGTGAGGACAGGGTTAGTGAAAAACTGTTTTTT
>TRBV7-9|.|TRBJ1-6|.|15
CASSLAGQRNSPLHF
TGTGCCAGCAGCTTAGCGGGGCAGCGTAATTCACCCCTCCACTTT
>TRBV29-1|.|TRBJ1-2|TRBD1|12
CSGTGDYYGYTF
TGCAGCGGGACAGGGGATTACTATGGCTACACCTTC
>TRBV28|.|TRBJ1-1|.|15
CASISRAGMNTEAFF
TGTGCCAGCATCTCTCGGGCCGGGATGAACACTGAAGCTTTCTTT
>TRBV7-3|.|TRBJ2-1|TRBD2|15
CASSPRTSGGGEQFF
TGTGCCAGCAGCCCGAGGACTAGCGGGGGAGGTGAGCAGTTCTTC
>TRBV24-1|.|TRBJ2-1|TRBD2|20
CATSAMGTGNPGLAFNEQFF
TGTGCCACCAGTGCCATGGGGACAGGCAATCCGGGACTAGCGTTCAATGAGCAGTTCTTC
>TRBV4-1|.|TRBJ1-5|.|16
CASSLAIGGSNQPQHF
TGCGCCAGCAGCCTCGCCATAGGGGGGAGCAATCAGCCCCAGCATTTT
>TRBV19|.|TRBJ1-1|TRBD1|14
CASSPGTGHTEAFF
TGTGCCAGTAGTCCCGGGACAGGGCACACTGAAGCTTTCTTT
>TRBV2|.|TRBJ2-5|.|14
CASSLQGGRETQYF
TGTGCCAGCAGTTTACAGGGTGGTCGGGAGACCCAGTACTTC
>TRBV19|.|TRBJ2-3|TRBD2|17
CASSPGTSGIGTDTQYF
TGTGCCAGTAGTCCCGGGACTAGCGGGATTGGTACAGATACGCAGTATTTT
>TRBV5-5|once|TRBJ2-3|.|12
CASSQGPDTQYF
TGTGCCAGCAGCCAGGGGCCAGATACGCAGTATTTT